A selection of T cell receptor beta chains follows, all from one sample in a study of T-cell reconstitution after alpha-beta-depleted transplantation in children. TCRdb redid the calling of the PCR reads with MiXCR, one entry per CDR3 protein. The data hold more than 250,000 distinct CDR3 sequences, with approximately 9.8% observed a single time. Sequencing was performed on PBMCs from the stem cell graft donor, taken from the stem cell graft. The receptors shown here come from a human donor who donated a stem cell graft to a child with SCID. CDR3s include the opening cysteine and the closing phenylalanine or tryptophan. A D gene is named only where the DNA matches it firmly. Size is stated for part of the rows, as once, few or many counts, or as a class when the clone is expanded.

d_call j_call clone_size v_call cdr3_nt cdr3_aa
TRBD1 TRBJ1-1 NA TRBV6-4 TGTGCCAGCAGTGACTCGTTCCGGACAGGGAAATTCAGTGAAGCTTTCTTT CASSDSFRTGKFSEAFF
NA TRBJ1-5 few TRBV20-1 TGCAGTGCTAGAGGCCCATCGGGGGGAGTGGGCAATCAGCCCCAGCATTTT CSARGPSGGVGNQPQHF
NA TRBJ1-5 NA TRBV2 TGTGCCAGCAGTACCCGGGTCCCCTCGAGTCAGCCCCAGCATTTT CASSTRVPSSQPQHF
NA TRBJ2-7 few TRBV7-2 TGTGCCAGCAGCTTTCAGGGCCCCTACGAGCAGTACTTC CASSFQGPYEQYF
TRBD1 TRBJ2-1 once TRBV7-3 TGTGCCAGCAGCTCAGGGACAGGGTCTGGGAATGAGCAGTTCTTC CASSSGTGSGNEQFF
NA TRBJ1-2 NA TRBV10-3 TGTGCCATCAGTGAATTCGGAGGTGGCTACACCTTC CAISEFGGGYTF
TRBD1 TRBJ2-4 NA TRBV18 TGTGCCAGCTCATCTTTTGCCGGGACAGATCCCTCCAAAAACATTCAGTACTTC CASSSFAGTDPSKNIQYF
TRBD1 TRBJ1-6 NA TRBV20-1 TGCAGTGCTAGGCTGGACAGGCTTAATTCACCCCTCCAATTT CSARLDRLNSPLQF
NA TRBJ2-7 many TRBV25-1 TGTGCCAGCAGTGTGTCCTACGAGCAGTACTTC CASSVSYEQYF
NA TRBJ1-1 NA TRBV6-5 TGTGCCAGCAGTTACTCGAATCTGAACACTGAAGCTTTCTTT CASSYSNLNTEAFF
TRBD1 TRBJ2-2 few TRBV5-1 TGCGCCAGCAGCTTGGAACAGGGGGCAATCGGGGAGCTGTTTTTT CASSLEQGAIGELFF
NA TRBJ2-7 few TRBV10-3 TGTGCCATCAGTGAGGACCACCCCCGTGCGAGGTCCTACGAGCAGTACTTC CAISEDHPRARSYEQYF
TRBD2 TRBJ2-1 NA TRBV7-2 TGTGCCAGCTCTAGCGGGGGGATCCTACAGTTCTTC CASSSGGILQFF
NA TRBJ2-3 NA TRBV5-1 TGCGCCAGCAGCTCCCGGGACTCAACGCAGTATTTT CASSSRDSTQYF
NA TRBJ2-1 few TRBV29-1 TGCAGTCTCCCCCTCGGGTACAATGAGCAGTTCTTC CSLPLGYNEQFF